A selection of T cell receptor beta chains follows, all from one sample in a study of OX40 agonist ivuxolimab in advanced cancers. Libraries were prepared by immunoSEQ multiplex PCR; TCRdb keeps only in-frame clonotypes and omits some of them. The sample consists of 70,000 to 95,000 clones, 92% of them appearing once. This sample comprised CD4+ or CD8+ T cells sorted from blood, obtained in a trial of the OX40 agonist ivuxolimab. All receptors derive from an adult with an advanced solid tumor such as melanoma, head and neck, liver or kidney cancer. Both conserved end residues are part of each CDR3. D genes are given only for firm matches. Some rows have no size entry. The others give once, few or many, or a class for an expanded clone.

abundance	v_gene	j_gene	d_gene	CDR3nt	CDR3aa
-	TRBV19	TRBJ1-5	-	TGTGCCAGTACCAGACAGAGCAATCAGCCCCAGCATTTT	CASTRQSNQPQHF
-	TRBV6-6	TRBJ1-1	-	TGTGCCAGCAGTCTTCCACAGGGTGTTACTGAAGCTTTCTTT	CASSLPQGVTEAFF
-	TRBV10-1	TRBJ2-2	TRBD2	TGCGCCAGCAGCTTTCTAGCGGGAGCCGGGGAGCTGTTTTTT	CASSFLAGAGELFF
-	TRBV6-5	TRBJ1-5	-	TGTGCCAGCAGTTCCAACAGGGGCAATCAGCCCCAGCATTTT	CASSSNRGNQPQHF
-	TRBV7-2	TRBJ2-7	TRBD1	TGTGCCAGCAGCTTCGGACAGGGCGTATCCTACGAGCAGTACTTC	CASSFGQGVSYEQYF
-	TRBV9	TRBJ1-2	-	TGTGCCAGCAGCCTCAGCCCCCGTATCAACTATGGCTACACCTTC	CASSLSPRINYGYTF
-	TRBV19	TRBJ2-7	-	TGTGCCAGTTCGCCCCCGACAGCAACCTACGAGCAGTACTTC	CASSPPTATYEQYF
-	TRBV6-5	TRBJ1-2	-	TGTGCCAGCAGTTCCGGGATTCGGGCTGGCTACACCTTC	CASSSGIRAGYTF
-	TRBV5-1	TRBJ2-3	-	TGCGCCAGCAGCGTACAGGTTTCTAGCACAGATACGCAGTATTTT	CASSVQVSSTDTQYF
-	TRBV6-5	TRBJ2-7	-	TGTGCCAGCAGTTACGCGGCAAGAGGGGCTTACGAGCAGTACTTC	CASSYAARGAYEQYF
-	TRBV5-6	TRBJ1-2	-	TGTGCCAGCAGCTTGCGGGGGGTCAGCGCCTATGGCTACACCTTC	CASSLRGVSAYGYTF
-	TRBV6-1	TRBJ1-2	-	TGTGCCGGCGGCTCAGGGCGCGGCTACACCTTC	CAGGSGRGYTF
-	TRBV6-1	TRBJ2-2	-	TGTGCCAGCAGTGAGGGTAGACTTACCGGGGAGCTGTTTTTT	CASSEGRLTGELFF
-	TRBV2	TRBJ2-7	-	TGTGCCAGCAGGGACCTCATGGGTGGCTACGAGCAGTACTTC	CASRDLMGGYEQYF
-	TRBV27	TRBJ1-6	TRBD1	TGTGCCAGCAGTGCAAATCCCGGGACAGGAAATAATTCACCCCTCCACTTT	CASSANPGTGNNSPLHF
few	TRBV28	TRBJ1-4	TRBD1	TGTGCCAGCAGTGCTTGGGGGACAGTTAATGAAAAACTGTTTTTT	CASSAWGTVNEKLFF
-	TRBV5-1	TRBJ2-7	TRBD1	TGCGCCAGCAGCTCCGGGACAGGGGGCTCCTACGAGCAGTACTTC	CASSSGTGGSYEQYF
-	TRBV10-2	TRBJ2-1	TRBD2	TGCGCCAGCAGACTTACTAGCGGGGGTTACAATGAGCAGTTCTTC	CASRLTSGGYNEQFF
-	TRBV19	TRBJ2-7	-	TGTGCCAGTAGAAATCTGGCAGGGATGAGCGAGCAGTACTTC	CASRNLAGMSEQYF
-	TRBV19	TRBJ1-4	TRBD1	TGTGCCAGTAGGGACGACAGGGGGACCAATGAAAAACTGTTTTTT	CASRDDRGTNEKLFF
-	TRBV6-6	TRBJ1-2	TRBD1	TGTGCCAGCAGCCCAGGGGGCGTAAACGGCTACACCTTC	CASSPGGVNGYTF
-	TRBV27	TRBJ2-7	TRBD2	TGTGCCAGCAGTCCCGGACTAGCGGGAGGTGGGGAGCAGTACTTC	CASSPGLAGGGEQYF